These T cell receptor beta chains were read from a single sample in a study of cytomegalovirus exposure and HLA in healthy donors. Sequencing was performed with immunoSEQ multiplex PCR; in TCRdb, only in-frame clones are kept and a portion is missing. The table includes over 70,000 clones, around 69% detected once. The specimen sequenced was PBMCs. The source of these receptors is a human donor in good health. The CDR3 runs from the conserved cysteine through the conserved F or W. The order of the fields is D gene, J gene, clone size, V gene, CDR3 protein, CDR3 DNA. D genes are given only for firm matches. Clone size is shown for a subset of rows, as once, few, many or a class of expanded clone.

>TRBD1|TRBJ2-2|few|TRBV6-1
CASSRTGNTGELFF
TGTGCCAGCAGCCGGACAGGGAACACCGGGGAGCTGTTTTTT
>TRBD2|TRBJ2-5|few|TRBV7-9
CASSERTSGETQYF
TGTGCCAGCAGCGAGAGGACTAGCGGAGAGACCCAGTACTTC
>-|TRBJ1-2|-|TRBV5-1
CASSDRLYGYTF
TGCGCCAGCTCTGACAGGCTCTATGGCTACACCTTC
>TRBD1|TRBJ2-7|few|TRBV7-9
CASSDRVSSYEQYF
TGTGCCAGCAGCGACAGGGTATCCTCCTACGAGCAGTACTTC
>-|TRBJ2-1|once|TRBV5-1
CASNTRGGENEQFF
TGCGCCAGCAATACGAGGGGCGGGGAGAATGAGCAGTTCTTC
>-|TRBJ1-2|-|TRBV6-5
CASFQGRGNYGYTF
TGTGCCAGCTTCCAGGGGAGGGGTAACTATGGCTACACCTTC
>TRBD1|TRBJ2-7|once|TRBV7-8
CASSLRDRSLEQYF
TGTGCCAGCAGCTTAAGGGACAGATCTTTGGAGCAGTACTTC
>-|TRBJ1-5|-|TRBV4-1
CASSQDNGETNQPQHF
TGCGCCAGCAGCCAAGATAACGGGGAAACCAATCAGCCCCAGCATTTT
>TRBD1|TRBJ1-1|-|TRBV5-8
CASSLDRGARSTEAFF
TGTGCCAGCAGCTTGGACAGGGGGGCGCGGAGCACTGAAGCTTTCTTT
>TRBD1|TRBJ1-2|-|TRBV7-9
CASSPPLGTGGDYGYTF
TGTGCCAGCAGCCCACCTTTAGGGACAGGAGGAGACTATGGCTACACCTTC
>-|TRBJ1-1|few|TRBV6-6
CASSHGKYNTEAFF
TGTGCCAGCAGCCACGGGAAGTATAACACTGAAGCTTTCTTT
>-|TRBJ2-1|-|TRBV30
CAWNPGNYNEQFF
TGTGCCTGGAACCCGGGAAATTACAATGAGCAGTTCTTC
>-|TRBJ1-1|many|TRBV6-1
CASTPVRMNTEAFF
TGTGCCAGCACCCCCGTGCGGATGAACACTGAAGCTTTCTTT
>-|TRBJ1-4|-|TRBV7-9
CASSPRENEKLFF
TGTGCCAGCAGCCCGAGAGAGAATGAAAAACTGTTTTTT
>-|TRBJ1-5|-|TRBV9
CASSVGPGNQPQHF
TGTGCCAGCAGCGTAGGGCCGGGGAATCAGCCCCAGCATTTT
>-|TRBJ2-1|few|TRBV6-1
CASSEIGVSSYNEQFF
TGTGCCAGCAGTGAAATCGGGGTAAGCAGTTACAATGAGCAGTTCTTC
>-|TRBJ2-3|-|TRBV6-5
CASSYRGGTDTQYF
TGTGCCAGCAGTTACAGGGGCGGCACAGATACGCAGTATTTT
>-|TRBJ2-7|-|TRBV7-8
CASSLALSAGERYEQYF
TGTGCCAGCAGCTTAGCGCTTTCGGCAGGGGAACGCTACGAGCAGTACTTC
>-|TRBJ2-1|once|TRBV25-1
CASSLSGYEQFF
TGTGCCAGCAGTCTGAGCGGGTATGAGCAGTTCTTC
>TRBD1|TRBJ2-1|once|TRBV6-6
CATRKDRDSYNEQFF
TGTGCCACCCGAAAGGACAGGGACTCCTACAATGAGCAGTTCTTC
>TRBD2|TRBJ2-1|-|TRBV6-6
CASSQWRLAGVFEQFF
TGTGCCAGCAGTCAATGGAGACTAGCGGGAGTATTTGAGCAGTTCTTC
>TRBD2|TRBJ2-7|-|TRBV11-3
CASSFSGTSGNEQYF
TGTGCCAGCAGCTTCTCCGGGACTAGCGGGAACGAGCAGTACTTC
>TRBD1|TRBJ2-1|once|TRBV6-5
CASRTDRAVNEQFF
TGTGCCAGCAGGACAGACAGGGCGGTGAATGAGCAGTTCTTC
>TRBD2|TRBJ2-5|-|TRBV2
CASTGTSGRGETQYF
TGTGCCAGCACGGGGACTAGCGGGAGGGGAGAGACCCAGTACTTC
>-|TRBJ2-2|-|TRBV9
CASSVGGVAGRPNTGELFF
TGTGCCAGCAGCGTAGGAGGGGTGGCGGGACGACCGAACACCGGGGAGCTGTTTTTT
>TRBD1|TRBJ1-2|-|TRBV29-1
CSVEFGGQGDYGYTF
TGCAGCGTTGAATTTGGGGGACAGGGCGACTATGGCTACACCTTC
>TRBD1|TRBJ1-1|few|TRBV7-9
CASSPTTGGTEAFF
TGTGCCAGCAGCCCTACGACAGGGGGCACTGAAGCTTTCTTT
>TRBD1|TRBJ1-4|-|TRBV29-1
CSVERGLSLFF
TGCAGCGTTGAAAGGGGGCTGTCACTGTTTTTT
>TRBD1|TRBJ1-1|-|TRBV18
CASSPDRALNTEAFF
TGTGCCAGCTCACCAGACAGGGCTTTGAACACTGAAGCTTTCTTT
>TRBD1|TRBJ1-2|-|TRBV6-1
CASRQGGTVYGYTF
TGTGCCAGCAGACAGGGTGGGACAGTCTATGGCTACACCTTC
>-|TRBJ1-1|-|TRBV9
CASSVGRGETEAFF
TGTGCCAGCAGCGTAGGTCGCGGAGAAACTGAAGCTTTCTTT
>-|TRBJ2-3|-|TRBV2
CASSSWTSTDTQYF
TGTGCCAGCAGTTCTTGGACTAGCACAGATACGCAGTATTTT
>-|TRBJ1-1|-|TRBV30
CAWSSGGKAFF
TGTGCCTGGAGTAGCGGTGGGAAAGCTTTCTTT
>TRBD1|TRBJ1-1|-|TRBV5-1
CASQGATEAFF
TGCGCCAGTCAGGGGGCCACTGAAGCTTTCTTT
>TRBD2|TRBJ2-3|-|TRBV27
CASSLSGFASGSLVPSTDTQYF
TGTGCCAGCAGTTTATCGGGGTTCGCTAGCGGGAGCCTCGTGCCTAGCACAGATACGCAGTATTTT
>TRBD1|TRBJ1-5|-|TRBV27
CASSPGQVNQPQHF
TGTGCCAGCAGTCCCGGACAGGTTAATCAGCCCCAGCATTTT
>-|TRBJ1-1|-|TRBV28
CASSLPRQGYKMNTEAFF
TGTGCCAGCAGTTTACCGAGGCAGGGGTACAAAATGAACACTGAAGCTTTCTTT
>-|TRBJ2-3|-|TRBV28
CASIPLGTNTQYF
TGTGCCAGCATCCCTCTAGGTACAAATACGCAGTATTTT
>-|TRBJ1-5|-|TRBV19
CASSWAGLLNQPQHF
TGTGCCAGTAGTTGGGCAGGGCTCCTCAATCAGCCCCAGCATTTT
>TRBD2|TRBJ2-2|-|TRBV5-1
CASSLRTSDNTGELFF
TGCGCCAGCAGCCTTCGGACTAGCGACAACACCGGGGAGCTGTTTTTT
>-|TRBJ1-5|-|TRBV10-2
CASSESRGSNQPQHF
TGCGCCAGCAGTGAGTCCCGGGGTAGCAATCAGCCCCAGCATTTT
>TRBD2|TRBJ2-2|few|TRBV27
CASSFHSGSNTGELFF
TGTGCCAGCAGTTTTCATAGCGGGAGCAACACCGGGGAGCTGTTTTTT
>TRBD2|TRBJ2-7|-|TRBV27
CASSLSTGGEQYF
TGTGCCAGCAGTTTATCGACGGGGGGCGAGCAGTACTTC
>TRBD1|TRBJ1-5|-|TRBV28
CASRDGGQGADQPQHF
TGTGCCAGCAGGGATGGGGGACAGGGGGCGGATCAGCCCCAGCATTTT
>-|TRBJ2-5|few|TRBV7-9
CASSLVIGSLETQYF
TGTGCCAGCAGCTTAGTTATCGGGAGCCTTGAGACCCAGTACTTC
>TRBD1|TRBJ2-7|-|TRBV6-5
CASRKYRGLYEQYF
TGTGCCAGCAGGAAGTACAGGGGGCTATACGAGCAGTACTTC
>TRBD2|TRBJ2-1|-|TRBV5-1
CASVAGGNEQFF
TGCGCCAGCGTAGCGGGAGGGAATGAGCAGTTCTTC
>TRBD1|TRBJ2-1|few|TRBV6-1
CASSRQGTYNEQFF
TGTGCCAGCAGTCGACAGGGTACCTACAATGAGCAGTTCTTC
>-|TRBJ1-2|-|TRBV5-8
CASSPLGGDYGYTF
TGTGCCAGCAGCCCTCTGGGGGGAGACTATGGCTACACCTTC
>-|TRBJ2-3|few|TRBV5-8
CASSLESGSTDTQYF
TGTGCCAGCAGCTTGGAGTCGGGTTCCACAGATACGCAGTATTTT
>-|TRBJ2-2|-|TRBV10-1
CASSGTAPGELFF
TGCGCCAGCAGTGGTACTGCTCCCGGGGAGCTGTTTTTT
>-|TRBJ2-3|-|TRBV5-1
CASSLDRSSTDTQYF
TGCGCCAGCAGCTTGGATCGGAGTAGCACAGATACGCAGTATTTT
>-|TRBJ2-2|once|TRBV5-6
CASSLGESTGELFF
TGTGCCAGCAGCTTGGGTGAGAGCACCGGGGAGCTGTTTTTT
>-|TRBJ2-3|-|TRBV7-9
CASSVLVGTQYF
TGTGCCAGCAGCGTTCTAGTGGGTACGCAGTATTTT
>TRBD2|TRBJ2-7|-|TRBV5-1
CASRVAGGPYEQYF
TGCGCCAGTCGTGTAGCGGGAGGGCCGTACGAGCAGTACTTC
>-|TRBJ1-2|-|TRBV11-2
CASSSAGRTLFYGYTF
TGTGCCAGCAGCTCAGCGGGACGGACCCTTTTCTATGGCTACACCTTC
>TRBD1|TRBJ2-5|-|TRBV5-1
CASSLGQGGETQYF
TGCGCCAGCAGCTTGGGACAGGGGGGGGAGACCCAGTACTTC
>-|TRBJ1-2|-|TRBV30
CAWKDARGGSTF
TGTGCCTGGAAGGATGCCCGGGGAGGCTCCACCTTC
>-|TRBJ1-1|once|TRBV10-3
CAISRDSNTEAFF
TGTGCCATCAGTAGGGACTCGAACACTGAAGCTTTCTTT